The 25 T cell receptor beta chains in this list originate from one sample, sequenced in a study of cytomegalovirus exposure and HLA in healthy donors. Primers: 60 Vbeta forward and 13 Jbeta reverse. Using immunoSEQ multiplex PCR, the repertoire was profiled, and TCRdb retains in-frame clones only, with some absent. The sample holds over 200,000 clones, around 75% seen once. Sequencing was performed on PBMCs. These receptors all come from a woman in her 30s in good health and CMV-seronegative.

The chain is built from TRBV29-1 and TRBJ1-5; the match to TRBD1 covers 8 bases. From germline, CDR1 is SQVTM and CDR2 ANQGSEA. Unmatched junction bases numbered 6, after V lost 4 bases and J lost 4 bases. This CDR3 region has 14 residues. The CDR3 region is CSVGTGSRNQPQHF. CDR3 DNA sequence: TGCAGCGTTGGGACAGGGTCTCGGAATCAGCCCCAGCATTTT.

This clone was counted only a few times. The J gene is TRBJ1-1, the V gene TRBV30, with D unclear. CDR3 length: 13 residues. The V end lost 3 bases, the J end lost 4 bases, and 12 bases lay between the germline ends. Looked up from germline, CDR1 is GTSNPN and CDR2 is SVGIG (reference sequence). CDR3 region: CAWRMSRATEAFF. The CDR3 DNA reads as TGTGCCTGGAGGATGAGCCGCGCCACTGAAGCTTTCTTT.

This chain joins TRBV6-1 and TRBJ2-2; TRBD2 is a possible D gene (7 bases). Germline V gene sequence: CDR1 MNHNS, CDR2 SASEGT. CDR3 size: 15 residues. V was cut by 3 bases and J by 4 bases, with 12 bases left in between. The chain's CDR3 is CASSDLGGATGELFF. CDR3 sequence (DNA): TGTGCCAGCAGTGATCTAGGGGGGGCCACCGGGGAGCTGTTTTTT.

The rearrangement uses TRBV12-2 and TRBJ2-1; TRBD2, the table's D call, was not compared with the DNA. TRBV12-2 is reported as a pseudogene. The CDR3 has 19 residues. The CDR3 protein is CASRPRRQGRFSSYNEQFF. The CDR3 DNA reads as TGTGCAAGTCGCCCTAGGAGGCAAGGGAGGTTTAGCTCCTACAATGAGCAGTTCTTC.

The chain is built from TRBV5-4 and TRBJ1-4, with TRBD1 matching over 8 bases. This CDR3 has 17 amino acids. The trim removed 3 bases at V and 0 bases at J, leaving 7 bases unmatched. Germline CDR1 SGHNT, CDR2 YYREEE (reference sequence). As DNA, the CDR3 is TGTGCCAGCAGCTCGCAGGGGGCTACGGCAACTAATGAAAAACTGTTTTTT. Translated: CASSSQGATATNEKLFF.

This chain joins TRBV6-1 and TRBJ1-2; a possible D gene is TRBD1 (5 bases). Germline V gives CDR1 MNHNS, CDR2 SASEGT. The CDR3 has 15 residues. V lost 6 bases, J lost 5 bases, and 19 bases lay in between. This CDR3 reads CASRQLGQGDYGYTF. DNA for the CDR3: TGTGCCAGCAGACAACTCGGACAAGGCGATTATGGCTACACCTTC.

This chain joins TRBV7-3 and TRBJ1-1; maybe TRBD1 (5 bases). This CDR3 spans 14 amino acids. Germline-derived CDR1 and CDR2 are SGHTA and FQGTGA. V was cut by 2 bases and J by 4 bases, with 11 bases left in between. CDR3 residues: CASSLGRGSTEAFF. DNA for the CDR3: TGTGCCAGCAGCTTAGGTAGGGGATCCACTGAAGCTTTCTTT.

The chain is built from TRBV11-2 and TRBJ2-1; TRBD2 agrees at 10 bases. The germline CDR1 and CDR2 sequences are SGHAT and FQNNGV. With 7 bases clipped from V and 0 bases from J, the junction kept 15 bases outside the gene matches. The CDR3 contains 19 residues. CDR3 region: CASIRWTSGGASSYNEQFF. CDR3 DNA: TGTGCCAGCATCCGATGGACTAGCGGAGGGGCCAGCTCCTACAATGAGCAGTTCTTC.

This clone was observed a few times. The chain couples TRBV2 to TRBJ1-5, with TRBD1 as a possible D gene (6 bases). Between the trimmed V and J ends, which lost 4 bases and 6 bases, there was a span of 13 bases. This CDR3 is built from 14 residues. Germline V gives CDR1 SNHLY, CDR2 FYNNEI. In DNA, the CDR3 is TGTGCCAGCAGTGGAACACAGGGACCTCAGCCCCAGCATTTT. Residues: CASSGTQGPQPQHF.

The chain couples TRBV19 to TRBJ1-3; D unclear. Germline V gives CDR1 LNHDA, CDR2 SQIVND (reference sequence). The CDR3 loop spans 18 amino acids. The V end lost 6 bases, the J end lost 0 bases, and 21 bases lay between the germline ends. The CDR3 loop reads CASSSPLAGPLSGNTIYF. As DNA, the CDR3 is TGTGCCAGTAGCTCACCGCTGGCGGGTCCACTCTCTGGAAACACCATATATTTT.

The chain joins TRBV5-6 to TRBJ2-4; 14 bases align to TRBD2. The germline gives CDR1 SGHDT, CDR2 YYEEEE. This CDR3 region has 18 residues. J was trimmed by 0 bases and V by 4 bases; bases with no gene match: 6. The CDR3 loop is CASSPGLAGVLAKNIQYF. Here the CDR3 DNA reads TGTGCCAGCAGCCCGGGACTAGCGGGGGTATTAGCCAAAAACATTCAGTACTTC.

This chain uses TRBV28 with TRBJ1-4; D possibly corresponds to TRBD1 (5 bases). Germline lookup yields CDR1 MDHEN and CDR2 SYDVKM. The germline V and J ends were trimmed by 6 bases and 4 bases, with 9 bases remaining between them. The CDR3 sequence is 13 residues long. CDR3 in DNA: TGTGCCAGCAGCAGGCAGGGTAATGAAAAACTGTTTTTT. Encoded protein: CASSRQGNEKLFF.

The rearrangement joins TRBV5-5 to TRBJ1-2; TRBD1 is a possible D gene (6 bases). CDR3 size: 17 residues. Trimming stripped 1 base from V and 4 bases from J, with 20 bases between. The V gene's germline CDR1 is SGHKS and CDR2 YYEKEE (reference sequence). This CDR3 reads CASSLLDSSNEIYGYTF. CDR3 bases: TGTGCCAGCAGCTTGCTGGACAGCAGTAACGAGATCTATGGCTACACCTTC.

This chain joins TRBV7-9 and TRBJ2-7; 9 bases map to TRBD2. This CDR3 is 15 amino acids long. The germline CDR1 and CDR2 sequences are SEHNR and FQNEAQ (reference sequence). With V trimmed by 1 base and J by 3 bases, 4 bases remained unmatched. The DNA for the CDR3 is TGTGCCAGCAGCTTAGTGGTTAGCGGGAGCTACGAGCAGTACTTC. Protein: CASSLVVSGSYEQYF. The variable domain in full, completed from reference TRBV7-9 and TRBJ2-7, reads DTGVSQNPRHKITKRGQNVTFRCDPISEHNRLYWYRQTLGQGPEFLTYFQNEAQLEKSRLLSDRFSAERPKGSFSTLEIQRTEQGDSAMYLCASSLVVSGSYEQYFGPGTRLTVT.

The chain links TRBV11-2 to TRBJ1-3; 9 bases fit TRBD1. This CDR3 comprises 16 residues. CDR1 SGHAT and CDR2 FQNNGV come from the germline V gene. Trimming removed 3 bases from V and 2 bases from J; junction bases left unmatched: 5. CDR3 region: CASSFPRTGAGNTIYF. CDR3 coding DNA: TGTGCCAGCAGCTTCCCAAGGACAGGGGCTGGAAACACCATATATTTT.

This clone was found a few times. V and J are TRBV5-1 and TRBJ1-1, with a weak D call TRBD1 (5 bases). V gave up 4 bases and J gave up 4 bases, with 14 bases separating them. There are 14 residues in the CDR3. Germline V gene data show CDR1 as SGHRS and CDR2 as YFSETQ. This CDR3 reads CASSGQGTGTEAFF. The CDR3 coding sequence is TGCGCCAGCAGCGGGCAGGGTACCGGCACTGAAGCTTTCTTT.

The CDR3 region has the DNA TGCGCCAGCAGCGATGGCCCAGGGGAAGGCATCTATGGCTACACCTTC. Protein sequence: CASSDGPGEGIYGYTF. The chain is built from TRBV5-1 and TRBJ1-2; D perhaps matches TRBD1 (6 bases). CDR3 size: 16 residues. Per the germline V gene, CDR1 is SGHRS and CDR2 is YFSETQ. V was shortened by 4 bases and J by 4 bases, with 20 bases between the two germline ends. The variable domain in full, with the rest retrieved from reference TRBV5-1 and TRBJ1-2, is KAGVTQTPRYLIKTRGQQVTLSCSPISGHRSVSWYQQTPGQGLQFLFEYFSETQRNKGNFPGRFSGRQFSNSRSEMNVSTLELGDSALYLCASSDGPGEGIYGYTFGSGTRLTVV.

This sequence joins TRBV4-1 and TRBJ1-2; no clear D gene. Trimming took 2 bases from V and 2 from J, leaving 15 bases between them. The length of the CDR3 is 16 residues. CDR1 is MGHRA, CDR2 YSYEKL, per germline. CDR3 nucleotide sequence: TGCGCCAGCAGCCAATTTATTCTCGATAGCAACTATGGCTACACCTTC. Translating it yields CASSQFILDSNYGYTF.

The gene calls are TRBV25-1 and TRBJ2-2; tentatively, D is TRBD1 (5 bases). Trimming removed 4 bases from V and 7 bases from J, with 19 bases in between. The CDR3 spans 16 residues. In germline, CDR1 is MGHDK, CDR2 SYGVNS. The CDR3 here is CASSGLSDRVGGELFF. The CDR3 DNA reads TGTGCCAGCAGTGGGTTGAGTGACAGAGTAGGCGGGGAGCTGTTTTTT.

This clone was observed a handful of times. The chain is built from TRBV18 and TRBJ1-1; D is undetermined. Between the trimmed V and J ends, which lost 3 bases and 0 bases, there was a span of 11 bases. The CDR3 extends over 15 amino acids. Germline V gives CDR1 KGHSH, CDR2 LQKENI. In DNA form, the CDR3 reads TGTGCCAGCTCACCGGGCGGGCGGTTGAACACTGAAGCTTTCTTT. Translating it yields CASSPGGRLNTEAFF.

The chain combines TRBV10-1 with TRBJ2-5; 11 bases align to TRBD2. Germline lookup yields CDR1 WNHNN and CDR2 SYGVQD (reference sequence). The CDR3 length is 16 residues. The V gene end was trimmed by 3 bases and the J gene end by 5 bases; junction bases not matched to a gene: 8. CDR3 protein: CASSENLAGGRETQYF. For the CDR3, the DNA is TGCGCCAGCAGTGAAAACCTAGCGGGAGGACGGGAGACCCAGTACTTC.

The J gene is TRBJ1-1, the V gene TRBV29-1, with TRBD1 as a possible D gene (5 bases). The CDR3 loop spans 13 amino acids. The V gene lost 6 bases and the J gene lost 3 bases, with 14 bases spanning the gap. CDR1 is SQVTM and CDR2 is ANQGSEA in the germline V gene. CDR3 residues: CSVRPGGDTEAFF. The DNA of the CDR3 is TGCAGCGTGAGGCCCGGGGGGGACACTGAAGCTTTCTTT.

This chain's CDR3 is CASSISGLANTQYF. CDR3 bases: TGTGCCAGCAGTATCTCAGGACTAGCGAATACGCAGTATTTT. This sequence joins TRBV6-1 and TRBJ2-3; 9 nucleotides line up with TRBD2. V lost 5 bases to trimming and J lost 7 bases; unmatched junction nucleotides: 7. Germline lookup yields CDR1 MNHNS and CDR2 SASEGT. This CDR3 region has 14 residues.

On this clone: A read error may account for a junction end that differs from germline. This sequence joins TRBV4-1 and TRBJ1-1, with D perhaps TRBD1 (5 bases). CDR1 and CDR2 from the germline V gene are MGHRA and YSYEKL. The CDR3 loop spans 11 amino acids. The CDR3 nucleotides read TGCGCCAGCAGCGAAGACAGTGAAGCTTTCTTT. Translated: CASSEDSEAFF.

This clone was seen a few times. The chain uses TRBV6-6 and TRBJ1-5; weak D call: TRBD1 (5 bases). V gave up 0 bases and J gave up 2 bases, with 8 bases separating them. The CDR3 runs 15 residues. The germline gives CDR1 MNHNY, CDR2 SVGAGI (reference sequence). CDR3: CASSYSGGGNQPQHF. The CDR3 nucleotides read TGTGCCAGCAGTTACTCCGGGGGAGGCAATCAGCCCCAGCATTTT.